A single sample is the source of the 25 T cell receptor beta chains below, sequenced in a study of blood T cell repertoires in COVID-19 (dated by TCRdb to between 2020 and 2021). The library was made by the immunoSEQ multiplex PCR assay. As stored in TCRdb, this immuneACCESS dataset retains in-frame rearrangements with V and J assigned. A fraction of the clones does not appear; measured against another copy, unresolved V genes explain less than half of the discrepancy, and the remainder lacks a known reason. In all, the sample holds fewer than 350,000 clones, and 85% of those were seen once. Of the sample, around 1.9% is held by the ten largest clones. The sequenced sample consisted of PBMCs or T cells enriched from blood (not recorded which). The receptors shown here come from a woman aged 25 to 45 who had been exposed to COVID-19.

CDR3 sequence (DNA): TGTGCCAGTATTATTAACGGGAGAGAAGATACGCAGTATTTT. Its protein is CASIINGREDTQYF. The chain links TRBV28 to TRBJ2-3; D is perhaps TRBD2 (6 bases). The CDR3 is 14 amino acids. Germline CDR1 MDHEN, CDR2 SYDVKM. The V end was cut by 9 bases, the J end by 5 bases, with 18 bases between.

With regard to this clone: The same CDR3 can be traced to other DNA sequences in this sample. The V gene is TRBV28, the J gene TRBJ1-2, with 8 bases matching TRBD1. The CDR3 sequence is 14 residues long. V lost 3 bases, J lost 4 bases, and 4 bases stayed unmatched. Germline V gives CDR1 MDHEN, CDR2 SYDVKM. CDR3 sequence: CASSLRTGIYGYTF. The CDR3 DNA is TGTGCCAGCAGTTTGAGGACAGGGATCTATGGCTACACCTTC.

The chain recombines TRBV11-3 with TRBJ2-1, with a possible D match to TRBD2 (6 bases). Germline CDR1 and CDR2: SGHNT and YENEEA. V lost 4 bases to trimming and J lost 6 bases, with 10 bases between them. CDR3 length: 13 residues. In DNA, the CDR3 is TGTGCCAGCAGCTCCGGGACTCGCAATGAGCAGTTCTTC. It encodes CASSSGTRNEQFF.

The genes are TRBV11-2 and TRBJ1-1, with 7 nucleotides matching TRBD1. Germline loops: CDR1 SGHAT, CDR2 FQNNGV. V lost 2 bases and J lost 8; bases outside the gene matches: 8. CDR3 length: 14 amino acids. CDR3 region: CASSLRGGTVEAFF. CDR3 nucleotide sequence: TGTGCCAGCAGCTTACGCGGGGGGACAGTCGAAGCTTTCTTT. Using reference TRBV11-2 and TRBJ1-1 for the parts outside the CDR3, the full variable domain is EAGVAQSPRYKIIEKRQSVAFWCNPISGHATLYWYQQILGQGPKLLIQFQNNGVVDDSQLPKDRFSAERLKGVDSTLKIQPAKLEDSAVYLCASSLRGGTVEAFFGQGTRLTVV.

For the CDR3, the DNA is TGTGCCAGCAGATCTACCCGGGTGCGGGAAAAACTGTTTTTT. It is translated as CASRSTRVREKLFF. The chain is built from TRBV11-2 and TRBJ1-4; no reliable D call. Germline V gives CDR1 SGHAT, CDR2 FQNNGV. The CDR3 consists of 14 residues. Trimming removed 6 bases at V and 8 bases at J, with 16 bases between.

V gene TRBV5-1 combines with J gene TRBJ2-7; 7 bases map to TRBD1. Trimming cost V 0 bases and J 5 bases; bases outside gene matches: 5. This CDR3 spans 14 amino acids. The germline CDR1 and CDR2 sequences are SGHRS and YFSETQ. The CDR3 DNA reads TGCGCCAGCAGCTTGGAGGACAGGATCCACGAGCAGTACTTC. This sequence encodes CASSLEDRIHEQYF.

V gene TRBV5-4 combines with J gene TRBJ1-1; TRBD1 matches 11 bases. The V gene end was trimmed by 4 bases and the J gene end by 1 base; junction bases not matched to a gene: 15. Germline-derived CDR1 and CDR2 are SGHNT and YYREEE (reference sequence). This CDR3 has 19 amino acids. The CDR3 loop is CASSILAPGQGGGNTEAFF. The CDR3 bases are TGTGCCAGCAGCATTCTGGCCCCGGGACAGGGGGGCGGGAACACTGAAGCTTTCTTT. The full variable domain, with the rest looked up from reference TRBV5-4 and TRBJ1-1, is ETGVTQSPTHLIKTRGQQVTLRCSSQSGHNTVSWYQQALGQGPQFIFQYYREEENGRGNFPPRFSGLQFPNYSSELNVNALELDDSALYLCASSILAPGQGGGNTEAFFGQGTRLTVV.

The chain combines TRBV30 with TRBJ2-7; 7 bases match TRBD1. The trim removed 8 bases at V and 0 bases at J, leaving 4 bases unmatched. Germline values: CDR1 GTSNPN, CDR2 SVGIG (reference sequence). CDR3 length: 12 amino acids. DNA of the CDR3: TGTGCCGGAAGGGACAGCTCCTACGAGCAGTACTTC. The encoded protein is CAGRDSSYEQYF. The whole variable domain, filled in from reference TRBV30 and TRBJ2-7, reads SQTIHQWPATLVQPVGSPLSLECTVEGTSNPNLYWYRQAAGRGLQLLFYSVGIGQISSEVPQNLSASRPQDRQFILSSKKLLLSDSGFYLCAGRDSSYEQYFGPGTRLTVT.

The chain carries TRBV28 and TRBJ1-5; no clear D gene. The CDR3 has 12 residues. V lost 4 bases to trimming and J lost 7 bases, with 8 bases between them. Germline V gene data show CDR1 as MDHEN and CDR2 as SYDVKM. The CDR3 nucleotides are TGTGCCAGCAGTTCACTAGGACAGCCCCAGCATTTT. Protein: CASSSLGQPQHF.

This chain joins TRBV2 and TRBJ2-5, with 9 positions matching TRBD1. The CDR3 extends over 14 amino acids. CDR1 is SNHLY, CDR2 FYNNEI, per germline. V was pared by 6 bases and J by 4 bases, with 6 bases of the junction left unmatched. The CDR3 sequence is CASSDRTGAETQYF. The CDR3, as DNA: TGTGCCAGCAGCGATAGGACAGGGGCAGAGACCCAGTACTTC.

The CDR3 loop reads CASSSRQGTYSNYGYTF. The DNA of the CDR3 is TGTGCCAGCAGTTCTCGACAGGGGACCTATTCAAACTATGGCTACACCTTC. V and J are TRBV28 and TRBJ1-2, with TRBD1 matching 8 bases. This CDR3 spans 17 amino acids. Germline CDR1 and CDR2: MDHEN and SYDVKM. J was trimmed by 2 bases and V by 4 bases; bases with no gene match: 12.

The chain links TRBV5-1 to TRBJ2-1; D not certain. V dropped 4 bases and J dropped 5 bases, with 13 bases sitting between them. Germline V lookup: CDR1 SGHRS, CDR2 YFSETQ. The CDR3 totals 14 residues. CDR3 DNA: TGCGCCAGCAGCCTACGTACTAAGGACAATGAGCAGTTCTTC. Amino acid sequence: CASSLRTKDNEQFF.

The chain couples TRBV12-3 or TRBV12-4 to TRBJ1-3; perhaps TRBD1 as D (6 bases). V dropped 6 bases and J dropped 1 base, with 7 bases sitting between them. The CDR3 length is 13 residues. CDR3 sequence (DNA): TGTGCCAGCAGCACAGGGTCTGGAAACACCATATATTTT. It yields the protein CASSTGSGNTIYF.

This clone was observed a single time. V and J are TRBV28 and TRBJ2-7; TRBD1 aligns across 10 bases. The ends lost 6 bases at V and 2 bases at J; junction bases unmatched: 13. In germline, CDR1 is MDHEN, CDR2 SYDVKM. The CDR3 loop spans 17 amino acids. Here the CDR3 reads CASSPATGGFHTYEQYF. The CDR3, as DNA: TGTGCCAGCAGCCCCGCGACAGGGGGCTTCCACACCTACGAGCAGTACTTC.

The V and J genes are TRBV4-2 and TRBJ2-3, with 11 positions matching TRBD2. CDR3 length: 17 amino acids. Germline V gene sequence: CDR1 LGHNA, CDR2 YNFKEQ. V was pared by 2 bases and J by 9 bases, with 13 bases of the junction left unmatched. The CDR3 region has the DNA TGTGCCAGCAGCCAATCTATCCCTAGCGGGGGGTCGGGGACGCAGTATTTT. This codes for CASSQSIPSGGSGTQYF.

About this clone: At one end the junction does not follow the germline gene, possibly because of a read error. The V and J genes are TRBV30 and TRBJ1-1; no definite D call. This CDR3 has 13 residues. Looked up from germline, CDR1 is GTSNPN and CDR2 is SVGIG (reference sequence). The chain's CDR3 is CAWSVRGGPVRIF. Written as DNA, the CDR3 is TGTGCCTGGAGTGTACGGGGAGGCCCGGTTCGGATCTTT.

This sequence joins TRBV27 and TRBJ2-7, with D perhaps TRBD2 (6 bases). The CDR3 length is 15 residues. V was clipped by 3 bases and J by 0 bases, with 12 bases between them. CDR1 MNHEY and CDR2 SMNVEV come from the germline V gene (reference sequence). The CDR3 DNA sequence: TGTGCCAGCAGTTTCCACCGGGACTTCTCCTACGAGCAGTACTTC. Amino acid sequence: CASSFHRDFSYEQYF.

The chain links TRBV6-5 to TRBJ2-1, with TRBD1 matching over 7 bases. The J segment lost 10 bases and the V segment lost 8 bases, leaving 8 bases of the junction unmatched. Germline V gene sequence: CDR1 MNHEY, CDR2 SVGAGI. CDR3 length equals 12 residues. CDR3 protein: CASDRDWGEQFF. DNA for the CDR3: TGTGCCAGCGACAGGGATTGGGGCGAGCAGTTCTTC.

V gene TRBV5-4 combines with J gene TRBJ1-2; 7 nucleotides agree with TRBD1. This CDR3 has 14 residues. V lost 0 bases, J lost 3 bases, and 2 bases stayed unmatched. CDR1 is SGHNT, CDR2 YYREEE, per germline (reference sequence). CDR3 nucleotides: TGTGCCAGCAGCTTGGGACAGGGTGACTATGGCTACACCTTC. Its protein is CASSLGQGDYGYTF.

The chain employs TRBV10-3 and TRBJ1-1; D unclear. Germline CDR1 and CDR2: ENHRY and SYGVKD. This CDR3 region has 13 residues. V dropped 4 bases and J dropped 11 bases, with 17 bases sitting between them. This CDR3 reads CAISAEGPSGAFF. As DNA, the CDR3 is TGTGCCATCAGTGCCGAGGGTCCCAGTGGGGCTTTCTTT.

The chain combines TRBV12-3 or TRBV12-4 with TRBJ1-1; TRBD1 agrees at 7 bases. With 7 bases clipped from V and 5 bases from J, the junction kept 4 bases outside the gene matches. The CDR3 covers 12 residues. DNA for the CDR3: TGTGCCAGCACCCTGACAGGGACTGAAGCTTTCTTT. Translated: CASTLTGTEAFF.

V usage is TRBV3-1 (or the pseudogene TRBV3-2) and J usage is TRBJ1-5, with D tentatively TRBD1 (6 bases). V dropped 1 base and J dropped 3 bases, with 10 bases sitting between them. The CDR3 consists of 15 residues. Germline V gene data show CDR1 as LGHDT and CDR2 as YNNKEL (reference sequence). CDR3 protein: CASSQGWDTNQPQHF. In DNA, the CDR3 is TGTGCCAGCAGCCAAGGATGGGACACCAATCAGCCCCAGCATTTT.

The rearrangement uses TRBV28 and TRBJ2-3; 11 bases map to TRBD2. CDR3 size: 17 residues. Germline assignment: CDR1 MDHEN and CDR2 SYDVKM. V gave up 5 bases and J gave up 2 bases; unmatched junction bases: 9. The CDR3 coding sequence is TGTGCCAGCAGTGACCTGGGACTAGCGGATTACACAGATACGCAGTATTTT. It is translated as CASSDLGLADYTDTQYF.

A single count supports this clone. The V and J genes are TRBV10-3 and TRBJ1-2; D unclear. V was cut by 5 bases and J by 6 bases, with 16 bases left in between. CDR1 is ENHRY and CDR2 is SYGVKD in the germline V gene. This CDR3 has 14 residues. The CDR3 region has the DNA TGTGCCATCAGTCCAGTCTCGGAGGCCCATGGCTACACCTTC. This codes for CAISPVSEAHGYTF.

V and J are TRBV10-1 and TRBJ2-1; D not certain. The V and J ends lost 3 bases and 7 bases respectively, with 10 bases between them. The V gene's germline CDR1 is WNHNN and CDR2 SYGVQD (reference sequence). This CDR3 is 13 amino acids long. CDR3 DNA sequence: TGCGCCAGCAGTGAACCCTCACGGAATGAGCAGTTCTTC. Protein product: CASSEPSRNEQFF.